These 7 T cell receptor beta chains were all obtained from the same sample, sequenced in a study of T cells in AML relapse after transplant. TCR alpha and beta chains were amplified from RNA by modified RACE PCR. Each CDR3 protein is one row after TCRdb ran MiXCR on the PCR reads. The sample has 3,000 to 4,500 distinct CDR3 sequences, around 11% seen once. The sample was bone marrow, either the whole sample or a sorted T cell fraction (not recorded which), taken in complete remission. Every receptor here comes from a human donor who had a stem cell transplant for acute myeloid leukemia. Some T cells may trace back to the graft donor.

This clonotype qualifies as medium-sized. This rearrangement joins TRBV5-1 to TRBJ1-6; TRBD1 matches 7 bases. The V segment lost 5 bases and the J segment 4 bases; nucleotides outside the gene matches: 3. CDR3 size: 14 residues. Germline loops: CDR1 SGHRS, CDR2 YFSETQ. This chain's CDR3 is CASRPGQYNSPLHF. CDR3 DNA sequence: TGCGCCAGCAGACCGGGACAGTATAATTCACCCCTCCACTTT.

By share, this clonotype counts as medium-sized. The V call is TRBV10-3, the J call TRBJ2-1; D remains unclear. The V gene's germline CDR1 is ENHRY and CDR2 SYGVKD. The CDR3 has 11 amino acids. V shed 10 bases and J shed 9 bases, with 13 bases lying between them. The CDR3 region is CATEIGGEQFF. The CDR3 bases are TGTGCCACCGAAATAGGCGGTGAGCAGTTCTTC.

This clonotype was seen at least ten times. V gene TRBV14 combines with J gene TRBJ2-7, with D unclear. The germline gives CDR1 SGHDN, CDR2 FVKESK. V was clipped by 0 bases and J by 1 base, with 7 bases between them. The CDR3 spans 14 residues. CDR3 nucleotide sequence: TGTGCCAGCAGCCAAGAAATTTGGTCCTACGAGCAGTACTTC. Protein sequence: CASSQEIWSYEQYF.

About this clonotype itself: This sequence may be a read error, since a much larger clone differs from it by one base. The rearrangement uses TRBV5-1 and TRBJ1-1, with D possibly matching TRBD1 (5 bases). In germline, CDR1 is SGHRS, CDR2 YFSETQ. The V end lost 4 bases, the J end lost 1 base, and 17 bases lay between the germline ends. The CDR3 runs to 16 residues. The CDR3 DNA sequence: TGCGCCAGCAGCCCAAGACAGCTCGGTCGGAACACTGAAGCTTTCTTT. Translated, it gives CASSPRQLGRNTEAFF. The variable domain in full, with the rest retrieved from reference TRBV5-1 and TRBJ1-1, is KAGVTQTPRYLIKTRGQQVTLSCSPISGHRSVSWYQQTPGQGLQFLFEYFSETQRNKGNFPGRFSGRQFSNSRSEMNVSTLELGDSALYLCASSPRQLGRNTEAFFGQGTRLTVV.

This clonotype was seen a few times. The rearrangement links TRBV7-9 to TRBJ2-6, with 9 positions matching TRBD1. Germline V gene lookup returns CDR1 SEHNR and CDR2 FQNEAQ (reference sequence). The CDR3 contains 16 residues. V dropped 6 bases and J dropped 0; count of bases not matched to a gene: 3. The CDR3 sequence: CASRDRGPSGANVLTF. CDR3 DNA sequence: TGTGCCAGCAGGGACAGGGGCCCCTCTGGGGCCAACGTCCTGACTTTC.

Within the sample, this clonotype is medium-sized (0.01 to 0.1%). The genes are TRBV12-3 or TRBV12-4 and TRBJ2-5; 10 bases align to TRBD2. The V segment lost 5 bases and the J segment 5 bases; nucleotides outside the gene matches: 8. This CDR3 has 15 residues. CDR3 region: CASSIGGLAMETQYF. The CDR3 DNA follows: TGTGCCAGCAGTATTGGGGGACTAGCGATGGAGACCCAGTACTTC.

This clonotype was detected ten times or more. This chain joins TRBV4-2 and TRBJ2-2; 7 positions match TRBD2. V shed 0 bases and J 8 bases; nucleotides not matched to a gene: 6. Per the germline V gene, CDR1 is LGHNA and CDR2 is YNFKEQ. This CDR3 comprises 15 residues. CDR3 in DNA: TGTGCCAGCAGCCAAGATTATGGTAGCGGGGGGGAGCTGTTTTTT. The encoded protein is CASSQDYGSGGELFF.